This T cell receptor (beta chain) was retrieved from a study of blood T cells in healthy people across ages. This clonotype has only a few counts. V gave up 0 bases and J gave up 7 bases, with 15 bases separating them. Per germline, CDR1 LGHNT and CDR2 FRNRAP. This CDR3 spans 15 amino acids. Sample-barcoded 5' priming and a J-beta primer mix drove a second PCR of roughly 7 to 11 cycles. The template-switch adaptor, which had 12 random nucleotides, put a tag on each cDNA molecule. TCRdb reprocessed the 5' RACE reads via MiXCR and lists one record per CDR3 protein. The sample yields roughly 1,000,000 distinct CDR3 sequences, less than 25% seen once. This same sample was also part of a study on T cells of mothers and their children.

The material sequenced was blood. The sequence was obtained from a girl between 2 and 10 years old in good health. This rearrangement joins TRBV12-5 to TRBJ2-5; D may be TRBD2 (5 bases). The CDR3: CASGLVLSGKGTQYF. CDR3 DNA sequence: TGTGCTAGTGGTTTGGTACTTTCGGGGAAAGGGACCCAGTACTTC.